These T cell receptor beta chains were read from a single sample in a study of beta chain features in type 1 diabetes. Sequencing used immunoSEQ multiplex PCR; TCRdb keeps in-frame clones, though not all of them. The data show around 250,000 clones, about 23% seen once. What was sequenced was naive CD4+ T cells from blood. These receptor sequences come from a woman aged 25 to 39 with type 1 diabetes. The CDR3 runs from the conserved cysteine through the conserved F or W. A D gene is named only where the DNA matches it firmly. Expanded clones get a size class; other rows say once, few or many, or leave the size out.

. | few | TRBJ2-2 | TRBV5-1 | CASSFIQSPGELFF | TGCGCCAGCAGCTTCATACAGAGTCCCGGGGAGCTGTTTTTT
. | few | TRBJ2-3 | TRBV19 | CASSIQGTDTQYF | TGTGCCAGTAGTATACAGGGAACAGATACGCAGTATTTT
TRBD1 | . | TRBJ2-2 | TRBV4-1 | CASSQATGTGNTGELFF | TGCGCCAGCAGCCAAGCGACCGGGACAGGAAACACCGGGGAGCTGTTTTTT
. | . | TRBJ2-5 | TRBV9 | CASSPTAFQETQYF | TGTGCCAGCAGCCCTACTGCTTTCCAAGAGACCCAGTACTTC
TRBD2 | few | TRBJ2-1 | TRBV15 | CATSRDSGREQFF | TGTGCCACCAGCAGAGATAGCGGGAGGGAGCAGTTCTTC
. | . | TRBJ1-2 | TRBV30 | CAWTPTLIYGYTF | TGTGCCTGGACCCCGACACTGATCTATGGCTACACCTTC
. | . | TRBJ2-1 | TRBV7-9 | CASSLRTFYNEQFF | TGTGCCAGCAGCTTGAGGACTTTCTACAATGAGCAGTTCTTC
. | few | TRBJ2-7 | TRBV14 | CASSHPKGRASYEQYF | TGTGCCAGCAGCCACCCCAAGGGCAGGGCGTCCTACGAGCAGTACTTC
. | . | TRBJ1-1 | TRBV6-1 | CASSPGRKITEAFF | TGTGCCAGCAGCCCAGGGAGGAAAATCACTGAAGCTTTCTTT
. | few | TRBJ2-7 | TRBV11-3 | CASSLEEGQEQYF | TGTGCCAGCAGCTTAGAAGAGGGTCAAGAGCAGTACTTC
TRBD2 | . | TRBJ2-3 | TRBV9 | CASSVASGRSSTQYF | TGTGCCAGCAGCGTAGCTAGCGGGAGGTCCAGTACGCAGTATTTT
. | once | TRBJ2-4 | TRBV19 | CASGGGAKNIQYF | TGTGCCAGTGGTGGCGGGGCCAAAAACATTCAGTACTTC
TRBD2 | . | TRBJ2-5 | TRBV11-1 | CASSPGGLAGVQETQYF | TGTGCCAGCAGCCCCGGAGGACTAGCGGGAGTACAAGAGACCCAGTACTTC
. | few | TRBJ2-1 | TRBV29-1 | CSVERSGAYNEQFF | TGCAGCGTTGAAAGGAGCGGTGCCTACAATGAGCAGTTCTTC
. | . | TRBJ1-2 | TRBV6-6 | CASRPEGYGYTF | TGTGCCAGCAGACCGGAGGGCTATGGCTACACCTTC
. | . | TRBJ1-2 | TRBV29-1 | CSVGGAGTPINYGYTF | TGCAGCGTTGGGGGTGCCGGGACACCTATTAACTATGGCTACACCTTC
. | . | TRBJ1-5 | TRBV30 | CAWSLSPGGQPQHF | TGTGCCTGGAGCCTCTCTCCCGGCGGTCAGCCCCAGCATTTT
. | . | TRBJ2-1 | TRBV9 | CASSVGGPYNEQFF | TGTGCCAGCAGCGTAGGGGGCCCATACAATGAGCAGTTCTTC
. | . | TRBJ2-7 | TRBV7-9 | CASSTGHLETQYF | TGTGCCAGCAGCACGGGACACCTGGAGACGCAGTACTTC
TRBD1 | . | TRBJ2-7 | TRBV25-1 | CASDAGQGSEQYF | TGTGCCAGCGACGCCGGACAGGGCTCCGAGCAGTACTTC
TRBD2 | . | TRBJ2-7 | TRBV28 | CASTPGGGISYEQYF | TGTGCCAGCACCCCCGGCGGGGGAATCTCCTACGAGCAGTACTTC
TRBD1 | . | TRBJ1-2 | TRBV2 | CASTGQGAAYGYTF | TGTGCCAGCACTGGACAGGGGGCGGCCTATGGCTACACCTTC
TRBD1 | few | TRBJ2-7 | TRBV5-1 | CASSQLPGQGMYEQYF | TGCGCCAGCAGCCAACTTCCGGGACAGGGTATGTACGAGCAGTACTTC
TRBD2 | . | TRBJ2-7 | TRBV7-2 | CASSQAGTSTYEQYF | TGTGCCAGCAGCCAAGCCGGGACTAGCACCTACGAGCAGTACTTC
. | few | TRBJ2-1 | TRBV5-4 | CASSLASLAVTEQFF | TGTGCCAGCAGCTTGGCCAGCCTAGCCGTTACTGAGCAGTTCTTC
. | . | TRBJ2-1 | TRBV5-1 | CASSLPIRGDYNEQFF | TGCGCCAGCAGCTTGCCGATCAGGGGCGACTACAATGAGCAGTTCTTC
TRBD2 | . | TRBJ2-7 | TRBV30 | CAWSGLAGVVEQYF | TGTGCCTGGAGTGGACTAGCGGGAGTAGTCGAGCAGTACTTC
. | few | TRBJ2-5 | TRBV10-3 | CAISDEGIETQYF | TGTGCCATCAGTGACGAGGGAATAGAGACCCAGTACTTC
. | . | TRBJ2-1 | TRBV9 | CASSVLAGASYNEQFF | TGTGCCAGCAGCGTGCTGGCGGGGGCCTCCTACAATGAGCAGTTCTTC
. | . | TRBJ1-3 | TRBV29-1 | CSVDGGAGNTIYF | TGCAGCGTTGACGGGGGTGCTGGAAACACCATATATTTT
. | few | TRBJ2-1 | TRBV29-1 | CSAGSPYNEQFF | TGCAGCGCCGGGTCCCCCTACAATGAGCAGTTCTTC
TRBD1 | . | TRBJ2-7 | TRBV9 | CASSARDSSYEQYF | TGTGCCAGCAGCGCCCGGGACAGCTCCTACGAGCAGTACTTC
. | . | TRBJ2-7 | TRBV19 | CASSIPGYEQYF | TGTGCCAGTAGTATACCGGGGTACGAGCAGTACTTC
. | few | TRBJ2-6 | TRBV9 | CASSVGTTGANVLTF | TGTGCCAGCAGCGTAGGGACAACTGGGGCCAACGTCCTGACTTTC
. | few | TRBJ2-5 | TRBV5-6 | CASSLRGGETQYF | TGTGCCAGCAGCTTACGAGGCGGAGAGACCCAGTACTTC
TRBD1 | . | TRBJ1-2 | TRBV30 | CAWTKTGGTFGYTF | TGTGCCTGGACTAAGACAGGGGGTACTTTTGGCTACACCTTC
TRBD1 | few | TRBJ2-5 | TRBV2 | CASKRTGGLQTQYF | TGTGCCAGCAAGCGGACAGGGGGCTTACAGACCCAGTACTTC
TRBD1 | . | TRBJ2-5 | TRBV4-1 | CASSQTGGETQYF | TGCGCCAGCAGCCAGACAGGGGGAGAGACCCAGTACTTC
. | . | TRBJ1-5 | TRBV7-2 | CASSFPGQPQHF | TGTGCCAGCAGCTTTCCGGGGCAGCCCCAGCATTTT
. | . | TRBJ1-5 | TRBV30 | CAWSVRGEQPQHF | TGTGCCTGGAGTGTACGGGGGGAACAGCCCCAGCATTTT
TRBD1 | . | TRBJ2-4 | TRBV30 | CAWSQDRVDIQYF | TGTGCCTGGAGTCAGGACAGGGTTGACATTCAGTACTTC
TRBD1 | . | TRBJ1-1 | TRBV18 | CASSDRDPTEAFF | TGTGCCAGCTCCGACAGGGATCCCACTGAAGCTTTCTTT
. | few | TRBJ1-1 | TRBV15 | CATSRETGRNTEAFF | TGTGCCACCAGCAGAGAGACAGGCCGGAACACTGAAGCTTTCTTT
. | . | TRBJ1-2 | TRBV19 | CASTVPGSNYGYTF | TGTGCCAGTACGGTCCCAGGGTCGAACTATGGCTACACCTTC
TRBD2 | . | TRBJ2-1 | TRBV15 | CATSRDLSGIGNEQFF | TGTGCCACCAGCAGAGATCTTAGCGGGATTGGGAATGAGCAGTTCTTC
. | . | TRBJ1-2 | TRBV6-5 | CASSYRRDYGYTF | TGTGCCAGCAGTTACAGGCGGGATTATGGCTACACCTTC
TRBD1 | few | TRBJ1-1 | TRBV15 | CATSRGGGVSEAFF | TGTGCCACCAGCAGAGGAGGGGGCGTCTCTGAAGCTTTCTTT
. | . | TRBJ1-3 | TRBV18 | CASSPDSSGNTIYF | TGTGCCAGCTCACCAGACAGCTCTGGAAACACCATATATTTT
TRBD2 | few | TRBJ2-4 | TRBV5-4 | CASSGTSRNIQYF | TGTGCCAGCAGCGGGACTAGCCGCAACATTCAGTACTTC
. | . | TRBJ1-2 | TRBV11-2 | CASSLQGPAVYGYTF | TGTGCCAGCAGCTTACAGGGGCCCGCCGTCTATGGCTACACCTTC
. | . | TRBJ1-1 | TRBV7-9 | CASSFGSGEAFF | TGTGCCAGCAGCTTCGGGTCCGGTGAAGCTTTCTTT
TRBD1 | . | TRBJ2-5 | TRBV5-1 | CASSLAGGQETQYF | TGCGCCAGCAGCTTGGCAGGGGGCCAAGAGACCCAGTACTTC
TRBD1 | few | TRBJ1-1 | TRBV11-2 | CASSWTGRTEAFF | TGTGCCAGCAGCTGGACAGGGAGAACTGAAGCTTTCTTT
. | few | TRBJ2-7 | TRBV13 | CASSSSSGEQYF | TGTGCCAGCAGCTCCTCTTCGGGCGAGCAGTACTTC
TRBD1 | few | TRBJ2-2 | TRBV6-6 | CASSYVRGQNTGELFF | TGTGCCAGCAGTTACGTCAGGGGGCAGAACACCGGGGAGCTGTTTTTT
. | few | TRBJ1-4 | TRBV30 | CAWSSGYEKLFF | TGTGCCTGGAGTTCGGGTTATGAAAAACTGTTTTTT
TRBD2 | . | TRBJ2-5 | TRBV13 | CASSPRTSGIETQYF | TGTGCCAGCAGCCCCCGAACTAGCGGGATTGAGACCCAGTACTTC
TRBD2 | few | TRBJ2-1 | TRBV7-3 | CASSIGTSGHNEQFF | TGTGCCAGCAGCATCGGGACTAGCGGCCACAATGAGCAGTTCTTC
. | few | TRBJ2-7 | TRBV28 | CASSLPGSYEQYF | TGTGCCAGCAGTTTGCCCGGGTCCTACGAGCAGTACTTC